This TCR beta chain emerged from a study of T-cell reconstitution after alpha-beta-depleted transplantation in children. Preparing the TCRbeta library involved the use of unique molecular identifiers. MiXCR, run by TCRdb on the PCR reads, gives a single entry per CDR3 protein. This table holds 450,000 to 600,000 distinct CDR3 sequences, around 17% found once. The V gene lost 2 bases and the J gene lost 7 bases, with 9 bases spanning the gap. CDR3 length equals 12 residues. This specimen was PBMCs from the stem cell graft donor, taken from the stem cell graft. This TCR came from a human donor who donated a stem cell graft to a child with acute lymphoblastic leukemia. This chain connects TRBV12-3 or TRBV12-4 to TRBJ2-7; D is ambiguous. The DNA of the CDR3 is TGTGCCAGCAGTTTAACTCCCGGGGAGCAGTACTTC. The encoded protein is CASSLTPGEQYF.